This entry lists 14 T cell receptor beta chains sequenced from one sample in a study of CD8 T cells in ankylosing spondylitis. MiXCR was run by TCRdb on the 5' RACE reads, yielding one entry per CDR3 protein. This sample has fewer than 400,000 distinct CDR3 sequences, with roughly 14% found just once. Sequenced input: blood, either unsorted or a sorted T cell fraction (not recorded which). The receptors originated from a male donor with ankylosing spondylitis or in good health (not recorded which).

This chain uses TRBV4-2 with TRBJ1-1, with D unclear. V lost 1 base and J lost 5, with 8 bases in between. The CDR3 consists of 13 residues. CDR1 and CDR2 from the germline V gene are LGHNA and YNFKEQ. CDR3 DNA: TGTGCCAGCAGCCAAGGTAGGGTGACTGAAGCTTTCTTT. This gives the protein CASSQGRVTEAFF.

The gene calls are TRBV5-6 and TRBJ2-7, with 12 positions matching TRBD2. The CDR3 sequence is 15 residues long. Germline values: CDR1 SGHDT, CDR2 YYEEEE. With V trimmed by 4 bases and J by 2 bases, 4 bases remained unmatched. The CDR3: CASSAGLAGTYEQYF. CDR3 bases: TGTGCCAGCAGCGCCGGACTAGCGGGGACCTACGAGCAGTACTTC.

This clonotype was observed many times. V and J are TRBV12-3 or TRBV12-4 and TRBJ1-5; a possible D gene is TRBD1 (5 bases). Trimming removed 5 bases at V and 5 bases at J, with 16 bases between. The CDR3 is 15 amino acids. CDR3 residues: CASSPPGRGDQPQHF. The CDR3 bases are TGTGCCAGCAGTCCCCCAGGGAGAGGCGATCAGCCCCAGCATTTT.

CDR3 nucleotide sequence: TGCGCCAGCAGCGACGGGACGGCTTTGGGCACCGGGGAGCTGTTTTTT. Translating it yields CASSDGTALGTGELFF. V and J are TRBV5-1 and TRBJ2-2; D possibly matches TRBD1 or TRBD2 (5 bases each). Germline CDR1 is SGHRS and CDR2 is YFSETQ. CDR3 length: 16 residues. Trimming took off 4 bases at V and 4 bases at J, with 17 bases between the two ends.

The CDR3 DNA reads TGCGCCAGCAGCTTGGACGGGGTGGTCAATCAGCCCCAGCATTTT. Protein sequence: CASSLDGVVNQPQHF. The chain joins TRBV5-1 to TRBJ1-5, with unresolved D. CDR3 length: 15 amino acids. Germline CDR1 SGHRS, CDR2 YFSETQ. V dropped 0 bases and J dropped 3 bases, with 10 bases sitting between them. Combining the CDR3 with reference TRBV5-1 and TRBJ1-5 gives the whole variable domain KAGVTQTPRYLIKTRGQQVTLSCSPISGHRSVSWYQQTPGQGLQFLFEYFSETQRNKGNFPGRFSGRQFSNSRSEMNVSTLELGDSALYLCASSLDGVVNQPQHFGDGTRLSIL.

This clonotype was seen many times. The junction shows a germline mismatch at one end, possibly a read error. J is TRBJ2-3 and V is TRBV3-1, with TRBD1 matching 7 bases. This CDR3 has 14 amino acids. Per germline, CDR1 LGHDT and CDR2 YNNKEL (reference sequence). CDR3 region: CASSQGQTTDTQYF. In DNA, the CDR3 is TGCGCCAGCAGCCAGGGACAGACCACAGATACGCAGTATTTT.

This clonotype was picked up many times. The chain uses TRBV29-1 and TRBJ1-2, with D maybe TRBD1 (5 bases). V was trimmed by 7 bases and J by 4 bases, leaving 13 bases between them. Per germline, CDR1 SQVTM and CDR2 ANQGSEA. This CDR3 spans 12 amino acids. This chain's CDR3 is CSDRGGPYGYTF. DNA of the CDR3: TGCAGCGACCGGGGGGGACCCTATGGCTACACCTTC.

This clonotype came up a few times. The genes are TRBV6-1 and TRBJ1-6; D unclear. The CDR3 spans 16 residues. Germline-derived CDR1 and CDR2 are MNHNS and SASEGT. V shed 0 bases and J shed 7 bases, with 13 bases lying between them. The CDR3 sequence: CASSEAKGRRNSPLHF. CDR3 DNA sequence: TGTGCCAGCAGTGAAGCGAAAGGACGGCGAAATTCACCCCTCCACTTT.

This clonotype showed up just a few times. The rearrangement joins TRBV2 to TRBJ2-7; D possibly corresponds to TRBD2 (6 bases). Between the trimmed V and J ends, which lost 5 bases and 5 bases, there was a span of 16 bases. The CDR3 is 14 residues long. Germline CDR1 SNHLY, CDR2 FYNNEI. The CDR3 coding sequence is TGTGCCAGCAGTAGGGAGGTCCCTTCGCACGAGCAGTACTTC. Its protein product is CASSREVPSHEQYF.

In its sample, this clonotype was seen many times. The chain uses TRBV4-1 and TRBJ2-7; tentatively, D is TRBD1 (6 bases). This CDR3 is built from 15 residues. V lost 0 bases to trimming and J lost 7 bases, with 16 bases between them. The germline CDR1 and CDR2 sequences are MGHRA and YSYEKL. CDR3 region: CASSQDGGTLREQYF. In nucleotides, the CDR3 is TGCGCCAGCAGCCAAGATGGGGGCACGCTACGAGAGCAGTACTTC.

This CDR3 reads CASSALITGENTEAFF. The DNA for the CDR3 is TGTGCCAGCTCCGCTTTGATTACAGGTGAGAACACTGAAGCTTTCTTT. The J gene is TRBJ1-1, the V gene TRBV18; D may be TRBD1 (5 bases). With 6 bases removed from V and 1 base from J, the gap between germline ends came to 18 bases. Germline V gene data show CDR1 as KGHSH and CDR2 as LQKENI. This CDR3 is 16 amino acids long. The whole variable domain, filled in from reference TRBV18 and TRBJ1-1, reads NAGVMQNPRHLVRRRGQEARLRCSPMKGHSHVYWYRQLPEEGLKFMVYLQKENIIDESGMPKERFSAEFPKEGPSILRIQQVVRGDSAAYFCASSALITGENTEAFFGQGTRLTVV.

The V call is TRBV7-2, the J call TRBJ2-3; 13 nucleotides line up with TRBD2. Germline V CDR1 and CDR2: SGHTA, FQGNSA. With 5 bases clipped from V and 3 bases from J, the junction kept 5 bases outside the gene matches. The CDR3 extends over 16 amino acids. The CDR3 DNA is TGTGCCAGCAGCCGATGGACTAGCGGGAGAACAGATACGCAGTATTTT. Translation gives CASSRWTSGRTDTQYF.

Only one count was recorded for this clonotype. This chain links TRBV6-5 with TRBJ1-1; tentatively, D is TRBD1 (5 bases). This CDR3 comprises 15 residues. In germline, CDR1 is MNHEY, CDR2 SVGAGI. Trimming shortened V by 2 bases and J by 1 base, and 11 bases separated the two germline ends. The CDR3 reads CASSYPQGPNTEAFF. The CDR3 DNA follows: TGTGCCAGCAGTTACCCTCAGGGACCGAACACTGAAGCTTTCTTT.

This clonotype was recorded at least ten times. The V gene is TRBV5-1, the J gene TRBJ1-1; 11 bases map to TRBD1. Germline lookup yields CDR1 SGHRS and CDR2 YFSETQ. J lost 4 bases, V lost 7 bases, and 6 bases had no gene match. The CDR3 extends over 14 amino acids. The CDR3, as DNA: TGCGCCAGCGGGACAGGGGGGTCGGGCACTGAAGCTTTCTTT. It codes for CASGTGGSGTEAFF. Full variable domain (rest looked up from reference TRBV5-1 and TRBJ1-1): KAGVTQTPRYLIKTRGQQVTLSCSPISGHRSVSWYQQTPGQGLQFLFEYFSETQRNKGNFPGRFSGRQFSNSRSEMNVSTLELGDSALYLCASGTGGSGTEAFFGQGTRLTVV.